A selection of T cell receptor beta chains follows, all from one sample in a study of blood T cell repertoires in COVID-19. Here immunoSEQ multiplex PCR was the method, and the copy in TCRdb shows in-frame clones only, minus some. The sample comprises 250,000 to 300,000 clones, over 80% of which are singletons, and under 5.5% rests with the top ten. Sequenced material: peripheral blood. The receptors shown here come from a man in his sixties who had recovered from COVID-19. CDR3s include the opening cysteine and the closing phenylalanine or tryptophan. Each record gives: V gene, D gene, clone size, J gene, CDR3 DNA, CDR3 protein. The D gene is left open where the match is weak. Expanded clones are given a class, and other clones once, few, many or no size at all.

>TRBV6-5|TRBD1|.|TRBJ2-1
TGTGCCAGCAGGACAGGGGTTTATAATGAGCAGTTCTTC
CASRTGVYNEQFF
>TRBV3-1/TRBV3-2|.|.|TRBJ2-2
TGTGCCAGCACCCTCGACAGGAACACCGGGGAGCTGTTTTTT
CASTLDRNTGELFF
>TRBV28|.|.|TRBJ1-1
TGTGCCAGCAGTTTATCTGGGCGACCCGAAGCTTTCTTT
CASSLSGRPEAFF
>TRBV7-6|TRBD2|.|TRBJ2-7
TGTGCCAGCAGCTTAGGGACTAGCGGATCCTACGAGCAGTACTTC
CASSLGTSGSYEQYF
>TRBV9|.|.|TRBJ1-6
TGTGCCAGCAGCAAACAGGGTAATAATTCACCCCTCCACTTT
CASSKQGNNSPLHF
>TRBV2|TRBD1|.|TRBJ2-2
TGTGCCAGCAGGGGACAGGGATCCGCGAACACCGGGGAGCTGTTTTTT
CASRGQGSANTGELFF
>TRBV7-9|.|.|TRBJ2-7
TGTGCCAGCAGCCCACAGGGCTCCCCTCTCTACGAGCAGTACTTC
CASSPQGSPLYEQYF
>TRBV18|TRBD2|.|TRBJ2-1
TGTGCCAGCTCACGACCGGGACTAGCCAATGAGCAGTTCTTC
CASSRPGLANEQFF
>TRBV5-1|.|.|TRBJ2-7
TGCGCCAGCAGCACACAGGGTACCATCTACGAGCAGTACTTC
CASSTQGTIYEQYF
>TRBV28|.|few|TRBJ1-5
TGTGCCAGCAGTACACCAGGGTCCCGTGGGCCCCAGCATTTT
CASSTPGSRGPQHF
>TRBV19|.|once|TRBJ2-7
TGTGCCAGTCGTAGGGGCCAAAACTACGAGCAGTACTTC
CASRRGQNYEQYF
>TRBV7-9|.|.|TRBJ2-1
TGTGCCAGCAGCTCCCTCGGGTTTAGCTCCTACAATGAGCAGTTCTTC
CASSSLGFSSYNEQFF
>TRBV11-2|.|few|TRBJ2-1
TGTGCCAGCAGCAACACCCGGGACACCAAAAGGGCTCGGTTCTTC
CASSNTRDTKRARFF
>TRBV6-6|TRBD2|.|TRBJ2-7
TGTGCCAGCAGTCCGCTGTGGGGGGGAGGACTATCCTCCTACGAGCAGTACTTC
CASSPLWGGGLSSYEQYF
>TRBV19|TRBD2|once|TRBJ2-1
TGTGCCAGTAGTAAGGGGATACTAGCGGCTTCCTACAATGAGCAGTTCTTC
CASSKGILAASYNEQFF
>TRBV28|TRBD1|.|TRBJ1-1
TGTGCCAGCACCGAACGGCAGGGGGGCACTGAAGCTTTCTTT
CASTERQGGTEAFF
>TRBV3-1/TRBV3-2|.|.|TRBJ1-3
TGTGCCAGCCAAAAGCGAAACACCATATATTTT
CASQKRNTIYF
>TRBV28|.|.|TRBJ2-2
TGTGCCAGCAGTTTATTGGCTCCCGGGGAGCTGTTTTTT
CASSLLAPGELFF
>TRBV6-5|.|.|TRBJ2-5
TGTGCCAGCAGTTCGCAGATTGGACAGCAAGAGACCCAGTACTTC
CASSSQIGQQETQYF
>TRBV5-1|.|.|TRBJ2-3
TGCGCCAGCAGCACCACAGGGACCCGCACAGATACGCAGTATTTT
CASSTTGTRTDTQYF
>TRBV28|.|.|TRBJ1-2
TGTGCAGCAAACAGCCAGGGTGGCTACACCTTC
CAANSQGGYTF
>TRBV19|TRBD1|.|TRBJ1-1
TGTGCCAGTAGTTCCTCAGGGGGCGGTAAGGTGAACACTGAAGCTTTCTTT
CASSSSGGGKVNTEAFF
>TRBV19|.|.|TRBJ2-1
TGTGCCAGTACGCGCCCAGGGTCCTACAATGAGCAGTTCTTC
CASTRPGSYNEQFF
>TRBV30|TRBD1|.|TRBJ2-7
TGTGCCTGGAGTGTACCCCCATCGACAGGGTCCTACGAGCAGTACTTC
CAWSVPPSTGSYEQYF
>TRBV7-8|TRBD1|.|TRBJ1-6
TGTGCCAGCAGCCCCGGTGGGGACAGGTATTCACCCCTCCACTTT
CASSPGGDRYSPLHF
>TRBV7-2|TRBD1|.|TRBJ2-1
TGTGCCAGCAGCTTATTTTTGACAGGGGTCCGCAATGAGCAGTTCTTC
CASSLFLTGVRNEQFF
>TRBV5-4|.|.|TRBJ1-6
TGTGCCAGCAGCTCCGGGGGGGGCTCCTATAATTCACCCCTCCACTTT
CASSSGGGSYNSPLHF
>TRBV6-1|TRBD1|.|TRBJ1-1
TGTGCCAGCAGTGAAGCAGGGGGCCTCTCAAGGCCAGCTTTCTTT
CASSEAGGLSRPAFF
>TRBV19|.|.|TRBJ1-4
TGTGCCAGTAGACAGGGATGGACTAATGAAAAACTGTTTTTT
CASRQGWTNEKLFF
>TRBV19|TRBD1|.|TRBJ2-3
TGTGCCAGTAGACGACAGGGTACAGATACGCAGTATTTT
CASRRQGTDTQYF
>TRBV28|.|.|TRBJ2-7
TGTGCCAGTAGAGCCGGGACTCTGCTGTCCTCCTACGAGCAGTACTTC
CASRAGTLLSSYEQYF
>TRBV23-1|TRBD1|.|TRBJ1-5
TGCGCCAGCAGTTATAGAATTCAGGGGGCGCTTCTTCAGCCCCAGCATTTT
CASSYRIQGALLQPQHF
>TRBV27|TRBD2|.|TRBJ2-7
TGTGCCAGCAGTTTAAGCGGGAGTTACGAGCAGTACTTC
CASSLSGSYEQYF
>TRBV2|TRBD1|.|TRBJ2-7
TGTGCCAGCAACCTCAGGGGGACAGGGGACCACGAGCAGTACTTC
CASNLRGTGDHEQYF
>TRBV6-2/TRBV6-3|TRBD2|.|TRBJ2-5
TGTGCCAGCAGTCGCCCGACTAGCGGGAGTAGGGAGACCCAGTACTTC
CASSRPTSGSRETQYF
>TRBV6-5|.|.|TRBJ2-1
TGTGCCAGCAGCCTGAGACAGGTCGGTGAGCAGTTCTTC
CASSLRQVGEQFF
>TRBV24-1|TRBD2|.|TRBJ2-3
TGTGCCACCAGTGACACGGGACTAGCGAGCGCAGATACGCAGTATTTT
CATSDTGLASADTQYF
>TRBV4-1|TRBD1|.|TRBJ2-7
TGCGCCAGCAGGCAAGGACTGGGACAGGGGTACTACGAGCAGTACTTC
CASRQGLGQGYYEQYF
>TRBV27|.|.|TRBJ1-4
TGTGCCAGCAGCCCGGACGGGGATGAAAAACTGTTTTTT
CASSPDGDEKLFF
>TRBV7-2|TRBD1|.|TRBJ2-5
TGTGCCAGCAGCACAAGACCGGGACAGGGGGAGGTAGAGACCCAGTACTTC
CASSTRPGQGEVETQYF
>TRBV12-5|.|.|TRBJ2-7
TGTGCTAGTGGTTTGGGACAGAGAACCTCCTACGAGCAGTACTTC
CASGLGQRTSYEQYF
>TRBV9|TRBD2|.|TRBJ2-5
TGTGCCAGCAGCGTAGAAGCGGGGGGCCGCTGGGAGACCCAGTACTTC
CASSVEAGGRWETQYF
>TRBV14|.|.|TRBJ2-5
TGTGCCAGCAGCCAAGATGGAGCCCGCGGAGAGGAGACCCAGTACTTC
CASSQDGARGEETQYF
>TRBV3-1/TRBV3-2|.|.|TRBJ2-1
TGTGCCAGCAGCCAACTCTATGAGCAGTTCTTC
CASSQLYEQFF
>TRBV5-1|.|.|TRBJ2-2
TGCGCCAGCGGCCCGGACAACCCCACCGGGGAGCTGTTTTTT
CASGPDNPTGELFF
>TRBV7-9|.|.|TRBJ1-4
TGTGCCAGCAGCCCACAGGCAGTAACTAATGAAAAACTGTTTTTT
CASSPQAVTNEKLFF